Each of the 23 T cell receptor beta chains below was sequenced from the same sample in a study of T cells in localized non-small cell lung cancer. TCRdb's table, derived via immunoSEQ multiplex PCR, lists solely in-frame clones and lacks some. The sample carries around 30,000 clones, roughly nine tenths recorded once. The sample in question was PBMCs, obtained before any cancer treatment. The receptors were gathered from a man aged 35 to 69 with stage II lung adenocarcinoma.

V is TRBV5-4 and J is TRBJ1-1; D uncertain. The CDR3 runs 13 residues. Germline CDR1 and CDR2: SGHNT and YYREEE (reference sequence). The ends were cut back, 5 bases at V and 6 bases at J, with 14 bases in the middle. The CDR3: CASRPGRVAEAFF. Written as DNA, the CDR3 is TGTGCCAGCAGACCCGGGAGGGTGGCTGAAGCTTTCTTT.

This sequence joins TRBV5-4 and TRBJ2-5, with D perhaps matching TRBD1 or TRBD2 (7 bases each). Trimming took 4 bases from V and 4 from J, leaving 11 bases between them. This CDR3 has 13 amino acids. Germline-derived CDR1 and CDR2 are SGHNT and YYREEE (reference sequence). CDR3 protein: CASSPRGGETQYF. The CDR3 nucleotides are TGTGCCAGCAGCCCCAGGGGGGGAGAGACCCAGTACTTC. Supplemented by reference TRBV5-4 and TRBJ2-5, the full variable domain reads ETGVTQSPTHLIKTRGQQVTLRCSSQSGHNTVSWYQQALGQGPQFIFQYYREEENGRGNFPPRFSGLQFPNYSSELNVNALELDDSALYLCASSPRGGETQYFGPGTRLLVL.

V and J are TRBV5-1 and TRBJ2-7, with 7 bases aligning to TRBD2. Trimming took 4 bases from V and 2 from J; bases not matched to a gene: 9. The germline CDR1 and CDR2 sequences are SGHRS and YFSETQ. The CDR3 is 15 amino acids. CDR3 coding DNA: TGCGCCAGCAGCCTCGGGGAGGGCTTAGCCTACGAGCAGTACTTC. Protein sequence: CASSLGEGLAYEQYF.

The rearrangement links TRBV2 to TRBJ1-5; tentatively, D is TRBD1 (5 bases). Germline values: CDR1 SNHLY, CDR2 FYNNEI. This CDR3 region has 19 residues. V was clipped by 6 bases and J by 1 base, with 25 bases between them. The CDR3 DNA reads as TGTGCCAGCAGATACGGACGCGGGGGGTCTGGCTTAAGCAATCAGCCCCAGCATTTT. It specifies CASRYGRGGSGLSNQPQHF.

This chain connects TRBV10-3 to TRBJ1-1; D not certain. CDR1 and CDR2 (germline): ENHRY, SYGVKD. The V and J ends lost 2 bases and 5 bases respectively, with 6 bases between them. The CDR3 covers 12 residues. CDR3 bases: TGTGCCATCAGTGAGCTGAGGACTGAAGCTTTCTTT. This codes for CAISELRTEAFF.

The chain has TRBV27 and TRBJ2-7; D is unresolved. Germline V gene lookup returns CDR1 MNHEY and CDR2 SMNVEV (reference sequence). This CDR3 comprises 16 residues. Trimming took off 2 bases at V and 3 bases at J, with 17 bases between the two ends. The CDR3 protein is CASSLAPQPAGYEQYF. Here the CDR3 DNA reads TGTGCCAGCAGTTTAGCCCCCCAACCAGCCGGCTACGAGCAGTACTTC.

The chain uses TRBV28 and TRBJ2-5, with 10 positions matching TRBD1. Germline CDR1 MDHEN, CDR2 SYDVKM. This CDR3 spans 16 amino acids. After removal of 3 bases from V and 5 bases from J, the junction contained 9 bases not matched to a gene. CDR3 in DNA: TGTGCCAGCAGTTTGCCGCCGGGACAGGGGCTCGAGACCCAGTACTTC. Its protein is CASSLPPGQGLETQYF. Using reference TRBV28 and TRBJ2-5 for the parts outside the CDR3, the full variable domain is DVKVTQSSRYLVKRTGEKVFLECVQDMDHENMFWYRQDPGLGLRLIYFSYDVKMKEKGDIPEGYSVSREKKERFSLILESASTNQTSMYLCASSLPPGQGLETQYFGPGTRLLVL.

This CDR3 is CASSLMGGNQQYF. For the CDR3, the DNA is TGTGCCAGCAGTTTAATGGGGGGGAATCAGCAGTACTTC. V usage is TRBV28 and J usage is TRBJ2-7, with 7 bases fitting TRBD2. Germline V gene lookup returns CDR1 MDHEN and CDR2 SYDVKM. CDR3 length: 13 residues. V lost 2 bases to trimming and J lost 8 bases; unmatched junction nucleotides: 6.

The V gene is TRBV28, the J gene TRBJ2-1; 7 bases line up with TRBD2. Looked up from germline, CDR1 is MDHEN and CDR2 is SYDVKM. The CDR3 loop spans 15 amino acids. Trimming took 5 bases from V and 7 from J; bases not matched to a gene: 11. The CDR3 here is CASSGSGIRSNEQFF. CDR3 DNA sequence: TGTGCCAGCAGTGGCAGCGGGATTCGGAGTAATGAGCAGTTCTTC.

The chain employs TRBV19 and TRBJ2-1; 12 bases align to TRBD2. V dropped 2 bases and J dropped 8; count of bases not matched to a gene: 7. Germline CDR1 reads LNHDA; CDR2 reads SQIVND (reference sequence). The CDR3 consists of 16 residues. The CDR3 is CASSISTSGRTYEQFF. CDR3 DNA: TGTGCCAGTAGTATAAGTACTAGCGGGAGGACATATGAGCAGTTCTTC.

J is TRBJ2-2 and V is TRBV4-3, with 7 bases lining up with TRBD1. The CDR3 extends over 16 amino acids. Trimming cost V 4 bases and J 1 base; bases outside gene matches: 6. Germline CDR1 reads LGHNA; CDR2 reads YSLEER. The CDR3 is CASSLGRQGNTGELFF. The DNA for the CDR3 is TGCGCCAGCAGCCTGGGGAGACAGGGGAACACCGGGGAGCTGTTTTTT.

The CDR3 loop reads CAWSVSSRTKAFF. As DNA, the CDR3 is TGTGCCTGGAGTGTTTCAAGTCGGACGAAAGCTTTCTTT. This chain uses TRBV30 with TRBJ1-1; unclear D gene. With 0 bases removed from V and 9 bases from J, the gap between germline ends came to 14 bases. This CDR3 region has 13 residues. Germline V lookup: CDR1 GTSNPN, CDR2 SVGIG (reference sequence).

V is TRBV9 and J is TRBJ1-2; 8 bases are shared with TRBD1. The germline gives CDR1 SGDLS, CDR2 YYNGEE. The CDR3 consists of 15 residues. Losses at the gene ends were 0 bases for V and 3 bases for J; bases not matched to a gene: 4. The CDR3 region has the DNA TGTGCCAGCAGCGTAGCGGCAGGGGGCGACTATGGCTACACCTTC. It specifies CASSVAAGGDYGYTF.

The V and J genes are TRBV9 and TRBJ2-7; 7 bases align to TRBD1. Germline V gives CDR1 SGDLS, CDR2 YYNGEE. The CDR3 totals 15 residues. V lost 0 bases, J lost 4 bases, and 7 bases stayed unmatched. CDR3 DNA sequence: TGTGCCAGCAGCGTAGGGGGGACAGACAAATACGAGCAGTACTTC. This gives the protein CASSVGGTDKYEQYF.

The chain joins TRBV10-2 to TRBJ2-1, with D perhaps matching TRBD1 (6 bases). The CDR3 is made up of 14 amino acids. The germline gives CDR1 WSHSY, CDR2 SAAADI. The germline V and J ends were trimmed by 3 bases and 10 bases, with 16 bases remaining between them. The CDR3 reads CASSEWDTPGEQFF. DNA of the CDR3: TGCGCCAGCAGTGAATGGGACACCCCAGGAGAGCAGTTCTTC.

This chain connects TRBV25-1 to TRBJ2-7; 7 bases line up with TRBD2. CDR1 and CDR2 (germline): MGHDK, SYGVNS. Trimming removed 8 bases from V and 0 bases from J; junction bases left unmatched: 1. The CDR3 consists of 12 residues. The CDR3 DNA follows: TGTGCCAGCCGGGGGGACTCCTACGAGCAGTACTTC. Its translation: CASRGDSYEQYF.

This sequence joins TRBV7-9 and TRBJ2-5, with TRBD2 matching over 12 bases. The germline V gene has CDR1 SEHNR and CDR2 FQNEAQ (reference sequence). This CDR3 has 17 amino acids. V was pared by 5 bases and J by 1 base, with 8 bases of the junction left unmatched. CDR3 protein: CASSPRTSGAIQETQYF. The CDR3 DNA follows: TGTGCCAGCAGCCCTAGGACTAGCGGGGCAATCCAAGAGACCCAGTACTTC.

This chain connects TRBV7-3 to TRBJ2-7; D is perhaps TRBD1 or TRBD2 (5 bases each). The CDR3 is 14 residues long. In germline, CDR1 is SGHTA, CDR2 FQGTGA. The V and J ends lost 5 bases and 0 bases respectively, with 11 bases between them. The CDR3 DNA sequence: TGTGCCAGCAGCGAGGGGACGGTCTCCTACGAGCAGTACTTC. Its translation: CASSEGTVSYEQYF.

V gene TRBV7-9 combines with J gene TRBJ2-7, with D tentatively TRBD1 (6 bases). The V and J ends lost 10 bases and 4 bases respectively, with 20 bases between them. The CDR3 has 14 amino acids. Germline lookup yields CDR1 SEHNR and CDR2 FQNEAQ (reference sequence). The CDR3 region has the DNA TGTGCCACTGGTCCCTGGACAGCTAGTTACGAGCAGTACTTC. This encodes CATGPWTASYEQYF.

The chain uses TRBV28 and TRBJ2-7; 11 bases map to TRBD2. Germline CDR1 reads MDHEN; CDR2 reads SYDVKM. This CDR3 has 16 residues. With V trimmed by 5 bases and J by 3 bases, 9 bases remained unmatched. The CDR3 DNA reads TGTGCCAGCAGTCCAAAAAGACTAGCGGGAAACTACGAGCAGTACTTC. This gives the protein CASSPKRLAGNYEQYF.

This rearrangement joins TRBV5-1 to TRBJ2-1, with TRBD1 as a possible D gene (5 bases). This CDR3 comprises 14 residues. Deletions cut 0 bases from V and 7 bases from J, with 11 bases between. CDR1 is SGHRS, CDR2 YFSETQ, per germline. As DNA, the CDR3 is TGCGCCAGCAGCTTGGACAGGTACCGGAATGAGCAGTTCTTC. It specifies CASSLDRYRNEQFF.

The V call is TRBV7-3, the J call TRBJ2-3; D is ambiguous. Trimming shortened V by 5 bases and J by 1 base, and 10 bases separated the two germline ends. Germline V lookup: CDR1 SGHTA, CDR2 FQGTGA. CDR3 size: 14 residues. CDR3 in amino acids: CASSPIPRTDTQYF. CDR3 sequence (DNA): TGTGCCAGCAGCCCCATTCCCCGCACAGATACGCAGTATTTT. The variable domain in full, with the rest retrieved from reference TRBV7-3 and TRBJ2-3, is GAGVSQTPSNKVTEKGKYVELRCDPISGHTALYWYRQSLGQGPEFLIYFQGTGAADDSGLPNDRFFAVRPEGSVSTLKIQRTERGDSAVYLCASSPIPRTDTQYFGPGTRLTVL.

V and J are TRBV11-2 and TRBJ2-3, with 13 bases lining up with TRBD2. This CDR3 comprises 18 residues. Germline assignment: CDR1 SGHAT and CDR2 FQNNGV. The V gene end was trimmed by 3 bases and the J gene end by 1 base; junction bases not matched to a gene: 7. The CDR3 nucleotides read TGTGCCAGCAGCTTTCGGACTAGCGGGAGCGGCGGCACAGATACGCAGTATTTT. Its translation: CASSFRTSGSGGTDTQYF. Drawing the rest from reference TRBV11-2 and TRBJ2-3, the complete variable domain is EAGVAQSPRYKIIEKRQSVAFWCNPISGHATLYWYQQILGQGPKLLIQFQNNGVVDDSQLPKDRFSAERLKGVDSTLKIQPAKLEDSAVYLCASSFRTSGSGGTDTQYFGPGTRLTVL.